These T cell receptor beta chains were read from a single sample in a study of blood T cell repertoires in COVID-19. Clones were sequenced by immunoSEQ multiplex PCR, and TCRdb holds only the in-frame ones, with some missing. This table has 150,000 or so clones, 81% appearing once. Sequencing was carried out using PBMCs or T cells enriched from blood (not recorded which). These receptors were obtained from a woman aged 40-49 years with acute COVID-19. CDR3s include the opening cysteine and the closing phenylalanine or tryptophan. D genes are given only for firm matches. Clone size appears in some rows only: once, few, many, or a class for an expanded clone.

TRBD1,NA,TRBJ1-2,TRBV19,CASSIDLGTGNLYGYTF,TGTGCCAGTAGTATAGACCTAGGGACAGGCAACCTCTATGGCTACACCTTC
TRBD1,NA,TRBJ1-2,TRBV5-4,CASSRDRVGGYTF,TGTGCCAGCAGCCGAGACAGGGTAGGGGGCTACACCTTC
NA,NA,TRBJ1-3,TRBV18,CASSPGTQNTIYF,TGTGCCAGCTCCCCCGGGACTCAAAACACCATATATTTT
NA,few,TRBJ2-5,TRBV5-6,CASSSHPSQETQYF,TGTGCCAGCAGCTCCCACCCCAGCCAAGAGACCCAGTACTTC
NA,NA,TRBJ1-2,TRBV6-5,CASSYSKDSGLYGYTF,TGTGCCAGCAGTTACTCGAAGGACAGCGGACTCTATGGCTACACCTTC
TRBD1,once,TRBJ1-2,TRBV19,CASSINSGQGGYGYTF,TGTGCCAGTAGTATAAACTCCGGACAGGGGGGTTATGGCTACACCTTC
NA,many,TRBJ1-2,TRBV7-7,CASSLESTGSYGYTF,TGTGCTAGCAGCTTAGAATCGACAGGTTCCTATGGCTACACCTTC
NA,NA,TRBJ1-1,TRBV21-1,CASSKLSVSSVRAQNTEAFF,TGTGCCAGCAGCAAATTGAGCGTTTCGTCCGTGAGGGCCCAGAACACTGAAGCTTTCTTT
TRBD2,NA,TRBJ2-7,TRBV6-1,CASSDPGLAGAQYF,TGTGCCAGCAGTGACCCCGGACTAGCGGGAGCGCAGTACTTC
TRBD1,NA,TRBJ1-1,TRBV6-5,CASSYTGQAPNTEAFF,TGTGCCAGCAGTTACACCGGACAGGCCCCGAACACTGAAGCTTTCTTT
NA,NA,TRBJ2-1,TRBV19,CASSIGGLSYNEQFF,TGTGCCAGTAGTATTGGGGGCCTTTCCTACAATGAGCAGTTCTTC
NA,NA,TRBJ1-1,TRBV7-9,CASSPLNTEAFF,TGTGCCAGCAGCCCCTTGAACACTGAAGCTTTCTTT
NA,NA,TRBJ1-2,TRBV19,CASSRKGYGYTF,TGTGCCAGTAGCCGAAAGGGGTATGGCTACACCTTC
TRBD1,few,TRBJ1-4,TRBV19,CASRTGENEKLFF,TGTGCCAGTAGGACAGGGGAAAATGAAAAACTGTTTTTT
NA,NA,TRBJ1-4,TRBV5-1,CASSLMTDEKLFF,TGCGCCAGCAGCTTGATGACAGATGAAAAACTGTTTTTT
NA,NA,TRBJ2-2,TRBV29-1,CSVEGGPGLPSNTGELFF,TGCAGCGTTGAAGGGGGCCCGGGACTTCCCTCAAACACCGGGGAGCTGTTTTTT
NA,NA,TRBJ1-5,TRBV9,CASSVNSNQPQHF,TGTGCCAGCAGCGTCAATAGCAATCAGCCCCAGCATTTT
TRBD1,NA,TRBJ2-3,TRBV30,CAWRRGGQGGNTQYF,TGTGCCTGGAGAAGAGGGGGACAGGGTGGAAATACGCAGTATTTT
NA,NA,TRBJ2-5,TRBV5-4,CASSLGQIQETQYF,TGTGCCAGCAGCTTGGGACAGATACAAGAGACCCAGTACTTC
TRBD1,once,TRBJ1-4,TRBV5-1,CASSTLGGSYEKLFF,TGCGCCAGCAGCACCTTAGGGGGCAGTTATGAAAAACTGTTTTTT
TRBD1,few,TRBJ1-1,TRBV19,CASQTGGTRAEAFF,TGTGCCAGTCAGACAGGGGGCACGAGGGCTGAAGCTTTCTTT
NA,NA,TRBJ1-1,TRBV7-2,CASSLISQGSAFF,TGTGCCAGCAGCTTAATCAGTCAGGGGTCGGCTTTCTTT
NA,NA,TRBJ1-2,TRBV28,CATLSRNYGYTF,TGTGCCACCCTCTCCAGGAACTATGGCTACACCTTC
TRBD2,NA,TRBJ2-7,TRBV3-1/TRBV3-2,CASSQARGTSGSFGVEEQYF,TGTGCCAGCAGCCAGGCTCGTGGGACTAGCGGGAGTTTCGGGGTGGAGGAGCAGTACTTC
TRBD2,once,TRBJ2-1,TRBV6-5,CASAGRGDYNEQFF,TGTGCCAGCGCGGGGCGGGGGGACTACAATGAGCAGTTCTTC
NA,NA,TRBJ2-1,TRBV7-2,CASSLAFRGREQFF,TGTGCCAGCAGCTTAGCGTTCAGGGGAAGGGAGCAGTTCTTC
NA,once,TRBJ1-6,TRBV2,CASSEASRSSPLHF,TGTGCCAGCAGTGAAGCCTCCAGGTCTTCACCCCTCCACTTT
TRBD1,few,TRBJ2-1,TRBV11-1,CASSLGDRAYYNEQFF,TGTGCCAGCAGCTTGGGGGACAGGGCCTATTACAATGAGCAGTTCTTC
NA,NA,TRBJ1-2,TRBV19,CASSIEAAFPAYGYTF,TGTGCCAGTAGTATAGAAGCGGCCTTCCCGGCCTATGGCTACACCTTC
NA,NA,TRBJ1-2,TRBV2,CASGADTNYGYTF,TGTGCCAGCGGGGCTGATACTAACTATGGCTACACCTTC
NA,many,TRBJ1-3,TRBV11-2,CASRLPSGDTIYF,TGTGCCAGCAGACTTCCGTCAGGGGACACCATATATTTT
TRBD2,NA,TRBJ2-1,TRBV29-1,CSVWGGNEQFF,TGCAGCGTTTGGGGGGGGAATGAGCAGTTCTTC
TRBD1,NA,TRBJ1-4,TRBV18,CASSPPGQVAGNEKLFF,TGTGCCAGCTCACCTCCGGGACAGGTGGCTGGTAATGAAAAACTGTTTTTT
NA,NA,TRBJ1-5,TRBV7-9,CAIPWRGRNQPQHF,TGTGCCATCCCCTGGAGGGGAAGGAATCAGCCCCAGCATTTT
NA,NA,TRBJ1-1,TRBV30,CAWSAQIPTVIF,TGTGCCTGGAGTGCCCAAATCCCGACAGTGATCTTT
NA,NA,TRBJ2-2,TRBV9,CASRRTHTGELFF,TGTGCCAGCAGGAGGACACACACCGGGGAGCTGTTTTTT
NA,NA,TRBJ1-1,TRBV4-1,CASSQTQNGRFNTEAFF,TGCGCCAGCAGCCAAACCCAGAACGGGAGGTTTAACACTGAAGCTTTCTTT